This T cell receptor (beta chain) was captured by sequencing in a study of blood T cell repertoires in COVID-19. Study-wide context: Italy, Spain and the United States were the sources of the convalescent and acute COVID-19 samples. Sample material is recorded as cDNA or gDNA derived from T cells, B-cell-depleted T cells, or PBMCs.

As processed by the authors: The authors estimated nucleated cell counts from reference gene primer amplification. Only in-frame clones appear in the TCRdb table, and some are missing; sequencing was by immunoSEQ multiplex PCR. V and J calls and clone size come straight from that table; D and trimming were deduced from the DNA. The sample includes around 87,000 clones, approximately 90% of them seen just once. Germline trimming cut 3 bases from V and 1 base from J; bases unmatched to any gene: 6. The CDR3 loop spans 16 amino acids. Germline assignment: CDR1 DFQATT and CDR2 SNEGSKA (reference sequence).

The sequencing sample was made of peripheral blood. V gene TRBV20-1 combines with J gene TRBJ2-3; TRBD2 matches at 11 bases. The sequence was collected from a middle-aged man with acute or convalescent COVID-19. In DNA form, the CDR3 reads TGCAGTGCTAGTAGCGGGGGGGCTCGGGGCACAGATACGCAGTATTTT. Translated: CSASSGGARGTDTQYF.